These T cell receptor beta chains were read from a single sample in a study of vaccination effects on CD4 cells after COVID-19. Clones were sequenced by immunoSEQ multiplex PCR, and TCRdb holds only the in-frame ones, with some missing. The sample shows about 46,000 clones, around 80% of them seen only once. No antigen has been assigned to these receptors. Here the sequenced sample was CD4+ T cells from PBMCs cultured with HCoV-OC43 spike peptides, taken after COVID-19 vaccination. The receptors originated from a human donor who received a COVID-19 vaccine. CDR3s include the opening cysteine and the closing phenylalanine or tryptophan. A D gene is named only where the DNA matches it firmly. Size tells how often a clone was seen (once, few, many) or the class of an expanded clone, and some rows leave it out.

v_gene	abundance	j_gene	d_gene	CDR3aa	CDR3nt
TRBV3-1/TRBV3-2	.	TRBJ2-2	.	CASSHAGELFF	TGTGCCAGCAGCCATGCCGGGGAGCTGTTTTTT
TRBV5-8	.	TRBJ2-1	TRBD2	CASSSGLAGLAYNEQFF	TGTGCCAGCAGCTCCGGACTAGCGGGTTTGGCCTACAATGAGCAGTTCTTC
TRBV7-9	few	TRBJ1-2	.	CASSLSLGSGYGYTF	TGTGCCAGCAGCCTATCCCTAGGGTCGGGCTATGGCTACACCTTC
TRBV9	once	TRBJ2-1	.	CASSDSLGEQFF	TGTGCCAGCAGCGACTCCCTGGGTGAGCAGTTCTTC
TRBV2	once	TRBJ2-7	TRBD1	CASSPPGTGGHEQYF	TGTGCCAGCAGTCCCCCCGGGACAGGGGGACACGAGCAGTACTTC
TRBV30	.	TRBJ2-3	.	CAWSVEGYMTDTQYF	TGTGCCTGGAGTGTCGAAGGGTATATGACAGATACGCAGTATTTT
TRBV19	.	TRBJ2-2	.	CASNRNIIGAGELFF	TGTGCCAGTAACCGTAACATCATTGGCGCCGGGGAGCTGTTTTTT
TRBV6-1	.	TRBJ2-7	TRBD2	CASSEAAELADYEQYF	TGTGCCAGCAGTGAGGCCGCCGAGCTAGCGGACTACGAGCAGTACTTC
TRBV7-8	.	TRBJ2-6	.	CASSFIAGPSGANVLTF	TGTGCCAGCAGCTTTATAGCAGGGCCATCTGGGGCCAACGTCCTGACTTTC
TRBV3-1/TRBV3-2	.	TRBJ2-1	.	CASSQQGIGYNEQFF	TGTGCCAGCAGCCAACAGGGTATAGGATACAATGAGCAGTTCTTC
TRBV6-5	.	TRBJ1-5	TRBD1	CASSITGAQPQHF	TGTGCCAGCAGTATTACAGGGGCCCAGCCCCAGCATTTT
TRBV3-1/TRBV3-2	.	TRBJ2-7	.	CASSPSDGAGYEQYF	TGTGCCAGCAGCCCATCCGACGGGGCCGGCTACGAGCAGTACTTC
TRBV18	.	TRBJ1-2	TRBD1	CASSPPGGGPYGYTF	TGTGCCAGCTCACCCCCGGGAGGGGGCCCCTATGGCTACACCTTC
TRBV6-6	.	TRBJ1-3	TRBD1	CASSYSRQGGNTIYF	TGTGCCAGCAGTTACTCGAGACAGGGGGGAAACACCATATATTTT
TRBV6-6	.	TRBJ1-5	.	CASSLSIGRDGSNQPQHF	TGTGCCAGCAGTCTATCGATAGGTAGGGATGGAAGCAATCAGCCCCAGCATTTT
TRBV5-6	few	TRBJ2-3	.	CASSLPGEGTDTQYF	TGTGCCAGCAGCTTGCCGGGAGAAGGCACAGATACGCAGTATTTT
TRBV18	few	TRBJ2-1	TRBD1	CATRGTVSYNEQFF	TGTGCCACCAGAGGGACAGTCTCCTACAATGAGCAGTTCTTC
TRBV10-3	once	TRBJ2-6	.	CAMGPRVRAGANVLTF	TGTGCCATGGGGCCTCGAGTACGGGCTGGGGCCAACGTCCTGACTTTC
TRBV10-3	.	TRBJ1-2	.	CAISEVGEYGYTF	TGTGCCATCAGTGAGGTGGGGGAATATGGCTACACCTTC
TRBV18	.	TRBJ1-5	TRBD1	CASSPPLGGGGQPQHF	TGTGCCAGCTCACCACCCCTTGGAGGGGGCGGTCAGCCCCAGCATTTT
TRBV30	.	TRBJ2-1	.	CAWSEGPGPNEQFF	TGTGCCTGGAGTGAGGGCCCCGGGCCCAATGAGCAGTTCTTC
TRBV3-1/TRBV3-2	.	TRBJ2-5	TRBD1	CASSKPETGKETQYF	TGTGCCAGCAGCAAGCCTGAGACAGGGAAAGAGACCCAGTACTTC
TRBV24-1	.	TRBJ2-1	TRBD2	CATSDPSSGRYNEQFF	TGTGCCACCAGTGATCCTTCTAGCGGGCGCTACAATGAGCAGTTCTTC
TRBV11-3	.	TRBJ2-2	.	CASSSRDVPRELFF	TGTGCCAGCAGTTCGCGGGACGTTCCTCGGGAGCTGTTTTTT
TRBV10-2	once	TRBJ2-3	.	CASSGLVTILRGTDTQYF	TGCGCCAGCAGTGGACTAGTCACAATTCTACGAGGCACAGATACGCAGTATTTT
TRBV7-9	.	TRBJ2-1	TRBD2	CASSLAKLAGASSYNEQFF	TGTGCCAGCAGCTTAGCGAAACTAGCGGGCGCTAGCTCCTACAATGAGCAGTTCTTC
TRBV10-3	once	TRBJ2-3	.	CAIGGGSGTDTQYF	TGTGCCATCGGGGGCGGGAGCGGCACAGATACGCAGTATTTT
TRBV6-5	few	TRBJ1-3	TRBD1	CASTLGQGGNTIYF	TGTGCCAGCACCCTCGGACAGGGAGGAAACACCATATATTTT
TRBV19	once	TRBJ2-7	.	CASSMSAGRGYYEQYF	TGTGCCAGTAGTATGTCAGCGGGCAGGGGGTACTACGAGCAGTACTTC
TRBV19	few	TRBJ1-2	TRBD1	CASDPGQGNYGYTF	TGTGCCAGTGACCCGGGACAGGGAAACTATGGCTACACCTTC
TRBV6-1	.	TRBJ2-7	TRBD2	CASSELSWLAGAVSFPWEQYF	TGTGCCAGCAGTGAATTGTCATGGCTAGCGGGGGCCGTAAGTTTTCCTTGGGAGCAGTACTTC
TRBV9	.	TRBJ1-2	.	CASSVDQGSGYGYTF	TGTGCCAGCAGCGTAGACCAGGGTAGCGGCTATGGCTACACCTTC
TRBV7-9	.	TRBJ2-5	.	CASSFIGGETQYF	TGTGCCAGCAGCTTCATAGGTGGGGAGACCCAGTACTTC
TRBV24-1	.	TRBJ1-2	.	CATSAEDTYGYGYTF	TGTGCCACCAGTGCCGAGGACACCTACGGGTATGGCTACACCTTC
TRBV2	.	TRBJ2-2	.	CASRGNTGELFF	TGTGCCAGCAGGGGAAACACCGGGGAGCTGTTTTTT
TRBV25-1	.	TRBJ2-3	.	CASSEVSTDTQYF	TGTGCCAGCAGTGAGGTGAGCACAGATACGCAGTATTTT
TRBV3-1/TRBV3-2	.	TRBJ2-7	.	CASSQDLAVSYEQYF	TGTGCCAGCAGCCAAGACTTAGCGGTCTCCTACGAGCAGTACTTC
TRBV7-9	.	TRBJ1-6	TRBD1	CASSPRGQGATNSPLHF	TGTGCCAGCAGCCCTCGGGGACAGGGGGCGACGAATTCACCCCTCCACTTT
TRBV12-1	.	TRBJ2-4	.	CASKIWIAKNIQYF	TGTGCCAGCAAAATCTGGATAGCCAAAAACATTCAGTACTTC
TRBV5-5	.	TRBJ2-1	TRBD2	CASRPGTSGGFSYNEQFF	TGTGCCAGCAGGCCGGGGACTAGCGGGGGTTTCTCCTACAATGAGCAGTTCTTC
TRBV9	few	TRBJ1-2	.	CASSVDGFGYTF	TGTGCCAGCAGCGTAGATGGCTTCGGCTACACCTTC
TRBV27	.	TRBJ2-7	.	CASGLGTPRNSYEQYF	TGTGCCAGCGGACTCGGGACTCCCAGAAACTCCTACGAGCAGTACTTC
TRBV7-2	.	TRBJ1-5	.	CASSLFPGSNQPQHF	TGTGCCAGCAGCTTATTTCCGGGTAGCAATCAGCCCCAGCATTTT
TRBV15	.	TRBJ2-7	TRBD2	CATSRGSSGVDEQYF	TGTGCCACCAGCAGGGGATCTAGCGGGGTTGACGAGCAGTACTTC
TRBV5-6	.	TRBJ2-2	.	CASSLEGSYTGELFF	TGTGCCAGCAGCTTGGAGGGGTCGTACACCGGGGAGCTGTTTTTT
TRBV7-6	.	TRBJ1-2	TRBD1	CASSLQGAYGYTF	TGTGCCAGCAGCCTACAGGGGGCCTATGGCTACACCTTC
TRBV3-1/TRBV3-2	.	TRBJ2-1	.	CANSPRPPSVGEQFF	TGTGCCAACAGCCCGAGGCCCCCTAGCGTTGGCGAGCAGTTCTTC
TRBV5-4	.	TRBJ1-2	TRBD1	CASSLDRVDYGYTF	TGTGCCAGCAGCTTAGACAGGGTCGACTATGGCTACACCTTC